The 18 T cell receptor beta chains below all came from one sample that was sequenced in a study of blood T cell repertoires in COVID-19. Produced via immunoSEQ multiplex PCR; TCRdb's table is partial and in-frame only. This sample has approximately 250,000 clones, with roughly 85% found just once. Source material: PBMCs or T cells enriched from blood (not recorded which). All receptors derive from a woman between 45 and 60 years old with acute COVID-19.

The chain recombines TRBV7-2 with TRBJ2-1, with TRBD2 identical over 7 bases. From germline, CDR1 is SGHTA and CDR2 FQGNSA. Trimming at V came to 1 base and at J to 1 base, leaving 4 bases not matched to a gene. The CDR3 is made up of 16 amino acids. CDR3 sequence reads: CASSLVVSGSYNEQFF. CDR3 coding DNA: TGTGCCAGCAGCTTAGTGGTTAGCGGGTCCTACAATGAGCAGTTCTTC.

V and J are TRBV4-1 and TRBJ1-3, with TRBD1 matching over 8 bases. This CDR3 is 16 amino acids long. V was pared by 1 base and J by 0 bases, with 2 bases of the junction left unmatched. CDR1 and CDR2 from the germline V gene are MGHRA and YSYEKL. In DNA, the CDR3 is TGCGCCAGCAGCCAAGGACAGGGGCCCTCTGGAAACACCATATATTTT. Translated, it gives CASSQGQGPSGNTIYF.

The genes are TRBV25-1 and TRBJ2-2; possibly TRBD1 for D (6 bases). CDR1 and CDR2 (germline): MGHDK, SYGVNS. Trimming cost V 6 bases and J 1 base, with 15 bases left between them. The CDR3 consists of 16 residues. CDR3 in DNA: TGTGCCAGCAGCCCAGGGGCCCCATTGAACACCGGGGAGCTGTTTTTT. Protein product: CASSPGAPLNTGELFF. Full variable domain (remainder filled in from reference TRBV25-1 and TRBJ2-2): EADIYQTPRYLVIGTGKKITLECSQTMGHDKMYWYQQDPGMELHLIHYSYGVNSTEKGDLSSESTVSRIRTEHFPLTLESARPSHTSQYLCASSPGAPLNTGELFFGEGSRLTVL.

This chain connects TRBV20-1 to TRBJ2-7; 9 bases align to TRBD2. V lost 7 bases to trimming and J lost 13 bases; unmatched junction nucleotides: 8. Germline CDR1 and CDR2: DFQATT and SNEGSKA (reference sequence). This CDR3 has 10 residues. The CDR3 loop is CSVVSGGLYF. The CDR3 region has the DNA TGCAGTGTTGTTAGCGGGGGCTTATACTTC.

The chain is built from TRBV7-9 and TRBJ2-5; possible D gene TRBD2, 6 bases. In germline, CDR1 is SEHNR, CDR2 FQNEAQ (reference sequence). CDR3 length equals 15 residues. Trimming took 2 bases from V and 5 from J, leaving 15 bases between them. CDR3 loop: CASSLWGVKEETQYF. The CDR3 region has the DNA TGTGCCAGCAGCTTATGGGGGGTGAAGGAGGAGACCCAGTACTTC.

J is TRBJ1-6 and V is TRBV4-3; 11 positions match TRBD1. Trimming took 4 bases from V and 6 from J; bases not matched to a gene: 5. Per the germline V gene, CDR1 is LGHNA and CDR2 is YSLEER. The CDR3 is made up of 16 amino acids. The CDR3 nucleotides read TGCGCCAGCAGCCTGGACAGGGGGCCTGGTAATTCACCCCTCCACTTT. Encoded protein: CASSLDRGPGNSPLHF.

This chain uses TRBV18 with TRBJ1-3, with D tentatively TRBD1 (5 bases). CDR3 length: 16 residues. Germline CDR1 KGHSH, CDR2 LQKENI. V gave up 0 bases and J gave up 6 bases, with 15 bases separating them. This CDR3 is CASSPPGVLRENTIYF. The CDR3 bases are TGTGCCAGCTCACCACCAGGGGTCCTACGTGAAAACACCATATATTTT.

CDR3 nucleotides: TGTGCCAGCAGCTTGGGGCCTGAAGCTTTCTTT. Protein product: CASSLGPEAFF. The V call is TRBV14, the J call TRBJ1-1, with D possibly matching TRBD1 (5 bases). The ends were cut back, 5 bases at V and 6 bases at J, with 7 bases in the middle. The CDR3 sequence is 11 residues long. Germline V gene lookup returns CDR1 SGHDN and CDR2 FVKESK.

The gene calls are TRBV4-1 and TRBJ1-5; no clear D gene. Trimming left V 0 bases short and J 7 bases short, with 4 bases between. This CDR3 region has 12 residues. In germline, CDR1 is MGHRA, CDR2 YSYEKL. The CDR3 is CASSQDSQPQHF. CDR3 nucleotide sequence: TGCGCCAGCAGCCAAGACTCCCAGCCCCAGCATTTT.

The chain employs TRBV9 and TRBJ2-5; maybe TRBD1 (6 bases). The V end was cut by 9 bases, the J end by 1 base, with 10 bases between. The CDR3 loop spans 12 amino acids. Germline values: CDR1 SGDLS, CDR2 YYNGEE. The CDR3 nucleotides read TGTGCCAACCCGGACAGCCAAGAGACCCAGTACTTC. The encoded protein is CANPDSQETQYF.

The chain has TRBV6-5 and TRBJ2-3, with a possible D match to TRBD1 (6 bases). The germline V and J ends were trimmed by 4 bases and 1 base, with 9 bases remaining between them. Germline lookup yields CDR1 MNHEY and CDR2 SVGAGI. The CDR3 is 14 residues long. The CDR3 coding sequence is TGTGCCAGCAGTTGGGACAAAGGCACAGATACGCAGTATTTT. Its protein product is CASSWDKGTDTQYF.

This clone was detected once. The genes are TRBV28 and TRBJ1-1; 8 nucleotides align to TRBD1. Germline CDR1 is MDHEN and CDR2 is SYDVKM. Trimming at V came to 7 bases and at J to 5 bases, leaving 12 bases not matched to a gene. This CDR3 region has 15 residues. The CDR3 region is CASIALGQGGTEAFF. In DNA, the CDR3 is TGTGCCAGCATCGCCCTTGGACAGGGTGGGACTGAAGCTTTCTTT.

This chain joins TRBV4-2 and TRBJ1-2, with D maybe TRBD1 (6 bases). The CDR3 runs 15 residues. Germline V CDR1 and CDR2: LGHNA, YNFKEQ. Deletions cut 5 bases from V and 3 bases from J, with 16 bases between. CDR3 DNA: TGTGCCAGCAGCGAGCACCAGGGGCAGGACTATGGCTACACCTTC. Amino acid sequence: CASSEHQGQDYGYTF.

The rearrangement joins TRBV27 to TRBJ2-7; 11 bases agree with TRBD1. This CDR3 contains 13 residues. The germline V gene has CDR1 MNHEY and CDR2 SMNVEV (reference sequence). Trimming at V came to 5 bases and at J to 6 bases, leaving 3 bases not matched to a gene. The CDR3 spells CASSTGTGGEQYF. Here the CDR3 DNA reads TGTGCCAGCAGTACCGGGACAGGGGGCGAGCAGTACTTC.

The rearrangement joins TRBV3-1 (or the pseudogene TRBV3-2) to TRBJ1-1; TRBD1 matches 7 bases. CDR3 length: 15 residues. Per the germline V gene, CDR1 is LGHDT and CDR2 is YNNKEL (reference sequence). The V and J ends lost 3 bases and 6 bases, in that order; junction bases with no gene match: 10. The CDR3 sequence: CASSHSGQMDSEAFF. The CDR3 nucleotides are TGTGCCAGCAGCCACTCGGGACAGATGGACTCTGAAGCTTTCTTT.

A single count supports this clone. The rearrangement links TRBV12-5 to TRBJ2-6; no clear D. The CDR3 covers 16 residues. V lost 5 bases to trimming and J lost 1 base, with 12 bases between them. Germline CDR1 is LGHNT and CDR2 is FRNRAP. The CDR3 loop is CASGPPPGSGANVLTF. CDR3 bases: TGTGCTAGTGGTCCCCCCCCCGGGTCTGGGGCCAACGTCCTGACTTTC.

The chain joins TRBV2 to TRBJ1-5; 8 bases match TRBD1. The J segment lost 4 bases and the V segment lost 1 base, leaving 6 bases of the junction unmatched. Germline values: CDR1 SNHLY, CDR2 FYNNEI. The CDR3 sequence is 16 residues long. Here the CDR3 reads CASSEGPGQANQPQHF. The CDR3, as DNA: TGTGCCAGCAGTGAAGGTCCGGGACAGGCGAATCAGCCCCAGCATTTT.

This sequence joins TRBV7-4 and TRBJ2-3, with D unclear. CDR1 is SGHVT, CDR2 SQSDAQ, per germline. Deletions cut 3 bases from V and 2 bases from J, with 9 bases between. The CDR3 has 14 residues. In DNA form, the CDR3 reads TGTGCCAGCAGCTTTGGGCAGATCACAGATACGCAGTATTTT. Its protein is CASSFGQITDTQYF.